This TCR beta chain was profiled in a study of blood T cell repertoires in COVID-19. Whole-study context: All recovered Cohort 3 donors got two negative PCRs, got clearance, or saw symptom resolution.

This clone was seen only once. The junction departs from the called germline gene at one end, perhaps through a read error. The CDR3 is made up of 15 amino acids. Germline V gene sequence: CDR1 SGHTA, CDR2 FQGTGA. Participants were aged roughly 18 to 90 years from approximately 23 US areas. In the original analysis: Estimated nucleated cell counts came from reference gene primer amplification. The repertoire was sequenced with immunoSEQ multiplex PCR; TCRdb's copy has only in-frame clones and lacks some. Clone size and the V and J calls come from that table; the DNA yielded D and trimming. In the table there are hundreds of thousands of clones, 70% to 90% of which are singletons.

The rearrangement joins TRBV7-3 to TRBJ1-1, with D perhaps matching TRBD1 (6 bases). Material for sequencing was PBMCs or T cells enriched from blood (not recorded which). This receptor was identified in a woman between 50 and 59 years old in a cohort exposed to, infected with or recovered from COVID-19 (not recorded which). Written as DNA, the CDR3 is TGTGCCAGCAGCCTCCTTGGGGCGGGGGCGACTGAGGCTTTCTTT. This translates into CASSLLGAGATEAFF.